This T cell receptor (beta chain) originates from a study of blood T cell repertoires in COVID-19. Assay used: immunoSEQ multiplex PCR; TCRdb lists only in-frame clones, some missing. The data contain roughly 35,000 clones, roughly 86% of them singletons. The germline V gene encodes CDR1 SGHDT and CDR2 YYEEEE. With 4 bases removed from V and 2 bases from J, the gap between germline ends came to 18 bases. The CDR3 totals 16 residues. The sample taken for sequencing was peripheral blood. The rearrangement uses TRBV5-6 and TRBJ2-5, with a possible D match to TRBD1 (6 bases). The TCR sequence derives from a human donor in a cohort sampled during active COVID-19. The CDR3 region is CASSPPGAWEQETQYF. The CDR3 region has the DNA TGTGCCAGCAGCCCTCCAGGGGCCTGGGAACAAGAGACCCAGTACTTC. Full variable domain (remainder filled in from reference TRBV5-6 and TRBJ2-5): DAGVTQSPTHLIKTRGQQVTLRCSPKSGHDTVSWYQQALGQGPQFIFQYYEEEERQRGNFPDRFSGHQFPNYSSELNVNALLLGDSALYLCASSPPGAWEQETQYFGPGTRLLVL.